The subject of this entry is one T cell receptor beta chain. This specimen comes from a study of blood T cell repertoires in COVID-19. Libraries were prepared by immunoSEQ multiplex PCR; TCRdb keeps only in-frame clonotypes and omits some of them. The table lists under 250,000 clones, more than 65% of them singletons. The sequenced sample consisted of peripheral blood. The clonotype comes from a woman in her 30s who had recovered from COVID-19.

The CDR3 sequence is CASSFGTGTKSAFF. The CDR3 region has the DNA TGCGCCAGCAGCTTCGGAACAGGGACCAAATCCGCTTTCTTT. The V and J genes are TRBV5-1 and TRBJ1-1; possible D gene TRBD1, 6 bases. Germline V gene data show CDR1 as SGHRS and CDR2 as YFSETQ. Trimming took 2 bases from V and 11 from J, leaving 19 bases between them. This CDR3 spans 14 amino acids.